A single sample is the source of the 16 T cell receptor beta chains below, sequenced in a study of T-cell reconstitution after alpha-beta-depleted transplantation in children. Unique molecular identifiers were incorporated during preparation of the TCRbeta library. TCRdb independently ran MiXCR on the PCR reads; one entry per CDR3 protein. Seen here are almost 250,000 distinct CDR3 sequences, about a quarter observed once, and the top ten hold less than 3.5%. The material was PBMCs, obtained before TCRalphabeta/CD19-depleted stem cell transplant. The origin of the receptors is a girl aged 2-10 years with Fanconi anemia, due to receive a stem cell transplant.

The chain recombines TRBV20-1 with TRBJ2-1, with TRBD2 matching over 13 bases. The V gene end was trimmed by 0 bases and the J gene end by 8 bases; junction bases not matched to a gene: 7. This CDR3 is built from 16 residues. From germline, CDR1 is DFQATT and CDR2 SNEGSKA (reference sequence). The CDR3 loop is CSARDGGLAGVYEQFF. The CDR3 DNA is TGCAGTGCTAGAGATGGAGGACTAGCGGGAGTATATGAGCAGTTCTTC.

This clonotype showed up many times. The chain joins TRBV12-3 or TRBV12-4 to TRBJ2-1; the D gene is possibly TRBD2 (5 bases). V lost 1 base to trimming and J lost 7 bases, with 14 bases between them. The CDR3 extends over 15 amino acids. In DNA, the CDR3 is TGTGCCAGCAGTTTAGTCCTAGCAGTAATGAATGAGCAGTTCTTC. Encoded protein: CASSLVLAVMNEQFF.

The gene calls are TRBV12-3 or TRBV12-4 and TRBJ2-3; D perhaps matches TRBD2 (6 bases). V was pared by 3 bases and J by 0 bases, with 16 bases between. This CDR3 region has 17 residues. CDR3 nucleotides: TGTGCCAGCAGTTTTAAGTCTAGCGCCGCCAGCACAGATACGCAGTATTTT. Encoded protein: CASSFKSSAASTDTQYF.

Of note for this clonotype: Since a much larger clone is just one base distant, this may be a read error. Without the conserved terminal phenylalanine or tryptophan, this CDR3 likely stems from a read error. The chain combines TRBV28 with TRBJ2-1, with D possibly matching TRBD1 (6 bases). Per the germline V gene, CDR1 is MDHEN and CDR2 is SYDVKM. The CDR3 is made up of 14 amino acids. V dropped 5 bases and J dropped 3 bases, with 11 bases sitting between them. CDR3: CASSGSRGYNEQFV. The CDR3 DNA reads TGTGCCAGCAGTGGAAGCAGGGGCTACAATGAGCAGTTCGTC.

The J gene is TRBJ2-3, the V gene TRBV7-3; the match to TRBD2 covers 9 bases. Germline trimming cut 0 bases from V and 5 bases from J; bases unmatched to any gene: 6. The CDR3 is made up of 16 amino acids. Germline V gene lookup returns CDR1 SGHTA and CDR2 FQGTGA. The CDR3 loop reads CASSLTSTSGRDTQYF. Written as DNA, the CDR3 is TGTGCCAGCAGCTTAACGTCCACTAGCGGGCGAGATACGCAGTATTTT.

This clonotype has a handful of counts. This chain connects TRBV28 to TRBJ2-5; no clear D gene. CDR3 length: 14 residues. Germline V gene data show CDR1 as MDHEN and CDR2 as SYDVKM. Trimming stripped 3 bases from V and 4 bases from J, with 12 bases between. The CDR3 loop reads CASSLGQAGETQYF. The CDR3 DNA reads as TGTGCCAGCAGTTTGGGCCAAGCCGGAGAGACCCAGTACTTC.

This clonotype was detected only a few times. CDR3 nucleotides: TGCAGTGCTAGAGCGGCACAAGAGACCCAGTACTTC. It translates to CSARAAQETQYF. This chain links TRBV20-1 with TRBJ2-5; no reliable D call. V gave up 1 base and J gave up 2 bases, with 5 bases separating them. This CDR3 contains 12 residues. Germline CDR1 reads DFQATT; CDR2 reads SNEGSKA (reference sequence).

Remarks on this clonotype: An end of the junction differs from the germline gene, which may be a read error. This chain connects TRBV12-3 or TRBV12-4 to TRBJ2-3; D perhaps matches TRBD1 (5 bases). CDR3 length: 17 residues. The CDR3: CTSGFYGAVGHADTQYF. In DNA, the CDR3 is TGTACCAGTGGATTCTATGGGGCGGTCGGGCACGCAGATACGCAGTATTTT.

This clonotype was detected ten times or more. J is TRBJ2-5 and V is TRBV20-1, with 14 bases matching TRBD2. Germline CDR1 reads DFQATT; CDR2 reads SNEGSKA (reference sequence). Trimming cost V 2 bases and J 5 bases; bases outside gene matches: 7. The CDR3 loop spans 16 amino acids. The CDR3 loop is CSARRGLAGDLETQYF. The CDR3 DNA is TGCAGTGCTAGACGGGGACTAGCGGGAGATTTGGAGACCCAGTACTTC.

This clonotype was detected many times. The DNA for the CDR3 is TGTGCCAGCAGTTTAGGACTAGCGGGAGTCTATGAGCAGTTCTTC. As protein: CASSLGLAGVYEQFF. The chain links TRBV12-3 or TRBV12-4 to TRBJ2-1; 12 bases agree with TRBD2. This CDR3 has 15 residues. The J segment lost 8 bases and the V segment lost 1 base, leaving 3 bases of the junction unmatched.

This clonotype has ten or more counts. In DNA, the CDR3 is TGCAGTGCTAGCCGGGACAGAGCGTCGGTAAGAGGAGCTTTCTTT. As protein: CSASRDRASVRGAFF. V and J are TRBV20-1 and TRBJ1-1, with TRBD1 matching 7 bases. This CDR3 has 15 residues. V lost 3 bases and J lost 10; bases outside the gene matches: 17. CDR1 and CDR2 (germline): DFQATT, SNEGSKA (reference sequence).

The table lists this clonotype with many counts. The chain recombines TRBV20-1 with TRBJ1-5, with no clear D. The CDR3 covers 10 residues. Trimming stripped 6 bases from V and 7 bases from J, with 7 bases between. Germline assignment: CDR1 DFQATT and CDR2 SNEGSKA (reference sequence). The CDR3 loop reads CSASNQPQHF. CDR3 in DNA: TGCAGTGCATCGAACCAGCCCCAGCATTTT.

This clonotype was found a few times. The J gene is TRBJ2-5, the V gene TRBV7-6; D gene ambiguous. V was trimmed by 1 base and J by 3 bases, leaving 9 bases between them. Germline V CDR1 and CDR2: SGHVS, FNYEAQ. This CDR3 comprises 14 residues. CDR3 DNA: TGTGCCAGCAGCTTAGAGCTCGTGGAAGAGACCCAGTACTTC. Translated: CASSLELVEETQYF.

The sample holds many counts of this clonotype. This chain joins TRBV5-1 and TRBJ2-2; a possible D gene is TRBD2 (5 bases). The CDR3 runs 14 residues. Germline CDR1 reads SGHRS; CDR2 reads YFSETQ. The V gene lost 1 base and the J gene lost 8 bases, with 12 bases spanning the gap. CDR3 region: CASSLSLAVGELFF. The CDR3 nucleotides are TGCGCCAGCAGCTTGTCCCTAGCTGTTGGGGAGCTGTTTTTT.

The chain carries TRBV7-8 and TRBJ2-7, with 8 bases that match TRBD2. CDR3 size: 15 residues. Losses at the gene ends were 5 bases for V and 3 bases for J; bases not matched to a gene: 9. CDR1 is SGHVS, CDR2 FQNEAQ, per germline. The CDR3 protein is CASSRILAGGYEQYF. Written as DNA, the CDR3 is TGTGCCAGCAGCAGAATCCTAGCGGGTGGCTACGAGCAGTACTTC. Using reference TRBV7-8 and TRBJ2-7 for the parts outside the CDR3, the full variable domain is GAGVSQSPRYKVAKRGQDVALRCDPISGHVSLFWYQQALGQGPEFLTYFQNEAQLDKSGLPSDRFFAERPEGSVSTLKIQRTQQEDSAVYLCASSRILAGGYEQYFGPGTRLTVT.

The genes are TRBV29-1 and TRBJ1-2; D might be TRBD1 (5 bases). Germline CDR1 and CDR2: SQVTM and ANQGSEA. The CDR3 runs 14 residues. Deletions cut 3 bases from V and 5 bases from J, with 16 bases between. The CDR3 nucleotides are TGCAGCGTTGAGTTCCACTCAGGGTCGTATGGCTACACCTTC. The encoded protein is CSVEFHSGSYGYTF.